The 23 T cell receptor beta chains given below trace back to one sample, sequenced in a study of blood T cells in healthy people across ages. A second PCR of 7 to 11 cycles used a sample-barcoded 5' primer and a J-beta primer mix. TCRdb fed the 5' RACE reads into MiXCR, producing one record per CDR3 protein. The table includes under 2 million distinct CDR3 sequences, about 31% detected once. Sequencing used blood. The receptor set was obtained from a woman younger than 45 in good health.

The DNA for the CDR3 is TGTGCCAGCAGTCCTGCTGTGGTAGGGGCCAACGTCCTGACTTTC. It yields the protein CASSPAVVGANVLTF. The chain is built from TRBV6-5 and TRBJ2-6; D call uncertain. This CDR3 spans 15 amino acids. Trimming took 5 bases from V and 4 from J, leaving 12 bases between them. Germline assignment: CDR1 MNHEY and CDR2 SVGAGI.

The genes are TRBV3-1 and TRBJ2-1, with D tentatively TRBD1 (6 bases). CDR3 length: 14 amino acids. Deletions cut 2 bases from V and 7 bases from J, with 12 bases between. In germline, CDR1 is LGHDT, CDR2 YNNKEL (reference sequence). The CDR3 spells CASSQRPGENEQFF. CDR3 sequence (DNA): TGTGCCAGCAGCCAAAGGCCAGGGGAGAATGAGCAGTTCTTC.

This rearrangement joins TRBV9 to TRBJ2-1; 10 nucleotides agree with TRBD2. Trimming cost V 0 bases and J 2 bases; bases outside gene matches: 2. Germline CDR1 and CDR2: SGDLS and YYNGEE. The CDR3 runs to 16 residues. The CDR3 sequence: CASSVGLAGAYNEQFF. In DNA, the CDR3 is TGTGCCAGCAGCGTAGGGCTAGCGGGGGCCTACAATGAGCAGTTCTTC.

The V gene is TRBV6-1, the J gene TRBJ2-2; 7 positions agree with TRBD1. CDR1 MNHNS and CDR2 SASEGT come from the germline V gene. V lost 2 bases and J lost 2; bases outside the gene matches: 5. The CDR3 loop spans 16 amino acids. The CDR3 loop reads CASSELGQTNTGELFF. Here the CDR3 DNA reads TGTGCCAGCAGTGAATTGGGACAGACCAACACCGGGGAGCTGTTTTTT.

A remark on this clonotype: The junction shows a germline mismatch at one end, possibly a read error. The chain combines TRBV10-3 with TRBJ2-6, with D possibly being TRBD1 (5 bases). CDR3 size: 17 residues. The germline CDR1 and CDR2 sequences are ENHRY and SYGVKD. The CDR3 loop is CAISESLVRSGANVRTF. The CDR3 bases are TGTGCCATCAGTGAGTCGTTAGTCCGCTCTGGGGCCAACGTCCGGACTTTC.

This clonotype was detected only a few times. V usage is TRBV2 and J usage is TRBJ2-1; D is ambiguous. V lost 7 bases to trimming and J lost 7 bases, with 8 bases between them. Germline loops: CDR1 SNHLY, CDR2 FYNNEI. This CDR3 contains 11 residues. The CDR3 loop reads CASTQANEQFF. CDR3 nucleotides: TGTGCCAGCACCCAGGCGAATGAGCAGTTCTTC.

This clonotype occurred a few times. The CDR3 DNA reads as TGTGCCAGCAGTGAAGGACTAGCGGGGGTGCGAGGGACCCAGTACTTC. Encoded protein: CASSEGLAGVRGTQYF. J is TRBJ2-7 and V is TRBV2; the match to TRBD2 covers 12 bases. The J call is uncertain, as TRBJ2-5 better fits the DNA end. From germline, CDR1 is SNHLY and CDR2 FYNNEI. CDR3 size: 16 residues.

Ten or more counts support this clonotype. The rearrangement links TRBV7-6 to TRBJ2-5; D is ambiguous. The V gene lost 5 bases and the J gene lost 0 bases, with 16 bases spanning the gap. The CDR3 sequence is 16 residues long. From germline, CDR1 is SGHVS and CDR2 FNYEAQ. CDR3 DNA sequence: TGTGCCAGCAGCCCGCTTGGTAGGCGGCACCAAGAGACCCAGTACTTC. This encodes CASSPLGRRHQETQYF.

Concerning this clonotype itself: A read error may produce the germline difference seen at one junction end. The V call is TRBV7-9, the J call TRBJ2-7; a possible D gene is TRBD1 (5 bases). The CDR3 has 18 residues. Germline CDR1 and CDR2: SEHNR and FQNEAQ (reference sequence). CDR3 residues: CASSPLGSGGQESYGQYF. In nucleotides, the CDR3 is TGTGCCAGCAGCCCCCTCGGTTCTGGCGGACAAGAATCCTACGGGCAGTACTTC.

The CDR3 region is CASSLSTSGGTSSTDTQYF. The DNA for the CDR3 is TGTGCCAGCAGCCTGTCTACTAGCGGGGGGACCTCTAGCACAGATACGCAGTATTTT. The V and J genes are TRBV7-6 and TRBJ2-3; 12 nucleotides agree with TRBD2. Per germline, CDR1 SGHVS and CDR2 FNYEAQ. J lost 0 bases, V lost 5 bases, and 12 bases had no gene match. The CDR3 totals 19 residues.

This clonotype was observed a single time. One junction end does not reproduce the germline sequence, and a read error may be involved. The chain links TRBV20-1 to TRBJ2-5; D gene unclear. Germline loops: CDR1 DFQATT, CDR2 SNEGSKA (reference sequence). The length of the CDR3 is 14 residues. CDR3 protein: CSARETNLQEAQYF. CDR3 nucleotides: TGCAGTGCTAGAGAGACCAACCTCCAAGAGGCCCAGTACTTC.

This clonotype was seen at least ten times. The chain has TRBV10-1 and TRBJ2-1, with TRBD1 matching over 7 bases. The CDR3 runs to 14 residues. Germline CDR1 is WNHNN and CDR2 is SYGVQD (reference sequence). The V segment lost 2 bases and the J segment 8 bases; nucleotides outside the gene matches: 6. CDR3: CASSEGDSRYEQFF. The CDR3 DNA reads TGCGCCAGCAGTGAGGGGGACAGTAGATATGAGCAGTTCTTC.

The J gene is TRBJ1-2, the V gene TRBV5-5, with D possibly matching TRBD1 (5 bases). Germline V CDR1 and CDR2: SGHKS, YYEKEE (reference sequence). The CDR3 has 16 amino acids. V was trimmed by 4 bases and J by 2 bases, leaving 18 bases between them. CDR3 coding DNA: TGTGCCAGCAGCCCCGGGGGAGGCCTTAAGAACTATGGCTACACCTTC. This codes for CASSPGGGLKNYGYTF.

This clonotype was counted only a few times. CDR3 sequence reads: CASSYSVSYYGYTF. CDR3 sequence (DNA): TGTGCCAGCAGTTACTCCGTCAGCTACTATGGCTACACCTTC. This chain links TRBV6-2 or TRBV6-3 with TRBJ1-2; D unresolved. V was trimmed by 0 bases and J by 3 bases, leaving 8 bases between them. Germline CDR1 reads MNHEY; CDR2 reads SVGEGT. The CDR3 spans 14 residues.

For this clonotype: A much bigger clone sits one base away, suggesting this may be a read error. CDR3 loop: CASSDQGAEQFF. CDR3 in DNA: TGTGCCAGCAGCGACCAGGGGGCGGAGCAGTTCTTC. The chain uses TRBV13 and TRBJ2-1; 8 bases line up with TRBD1. V gave up 5 bases and J gave up 10 bases; unmatched junction bases: 4. The CDR3 has 12 amino acids. Germline-derived CDR1 and CDR2 are PRHDT and FYEKMQ (reference sequence).

This chain uses TRBV12-3 or TRBV12-4 with TRBJ1-1; D is undetermined. This CDR3 region has 12 residues. V was shortened by 8 bases and J by 1 base, with 8 bases between the two germline ends. CDR3 protein: CASARSNTEAFF. CDR3 DNA sequence: TGTGCCAGCGCCCGGTCGAACACTGAAGCTTTCTTT.

V and J are TRBV5-1 and TRBJ1-1; tentative D call: TRBD1 (6 bases). V was shortened by 1 base and J by 6 bases, with 10 bases between the two germline ends. The CDR3 totals 13 residues. Germline loops: CDR1 SGHRS, CDR2 YFSETQ. The CDR3 DNA reads TGCGCCAGCAGCTTGAACAGGGACGCTGAAGCTTTCTTT. It translates to CASSLNRDAEAFF.

This clonotype was seen more than once but under ten times. The chain carries TRBV5-1 and TRBJ2-2; D not resolved. The CDR3 spans 15 residues. Per the germline V gene, CDR1 is SGHRS and CDR2 is YFSETQ. V shed 5 bases and J shed 0 bases, with 11 bases lying between them. CDR3 nucleotide sequence: TGCGCCAGCAGTAAGAGGAACGCGAACACCGGGGAGCTGTTTTTT. Protein sequence: CASSKRNANTGELFF.

The chain employs TRBV12-3 or TRBV12-4 and TRBJ1-5, with D uncertain. The CDR3 has 15 residues. Trimming removed 5 bases from V and 0 bases from J, with 11 bases in between. The CDR3 coding sequence is TGTGCCAGCAGTCTTGGGGTAGGTAGCAATCAGCCCCAGCATTTT. Residues: CASSLGVGSNQPQHF.

There are many counts of this clonotype. The chain couples TRBV24-1 to TRBJ2-3, with unresolved D. V dropped 3 bases and J dropped 1 base, with 13 bases sitting between them. The CDR3 extends over 16 amino acids. The germline V gene has CDR1 KGHDR and CDR2 SFDVKD. The CDR3 region has the DNA TGTGCCACCAGTGATCCGACCGGTACTGGCACAGATACGCAGTATTTT. Protein product: CATSDPTGTGTDTQYF.

There are a few counts of this clonotype. This rearrangement joins TRBV4-2 to TRBJ1-4; D is unresolved. The CDR3 length is 15 residues. The germline V gene has CDR1 LGHNA and CDR2 YNFKEQ. V lost 3 bases and J 6 bases, leaving 14 bases between the germline ends. Here the CDR3 DNA reads TGTGCCAGCAGCCAGGCCACCCTAATCGATGAAAAACTGTTTTTT. It is translated as CASSQATLIDEKLFF.

The chain employs TRBV25-1 and TRBJ1-2; 9 nucleotides line up with TRBD1. The CDR3 loop spans 18 amino acids. V gave up 6 bases and J gave up 8 bases; unmatched junction bases: 22. CDR1 and CDR2 from the germline V gene are MGHDK and SYGVNS. The CDR3: CASRTDPGTGPQAGGYTF. CDR3 in DNA: TGTGCCAGCAGGACCGATCCCGGGACAGGGCCCCAAGCGGGGGGCTACACCTTC.

The chain combines TRBV2 with TRBJ1-1; D call uncertain. The CDR3 contains 13 residues. Germline V lookup: CDR1 SNHLY, CDR2 FYNNEI. Trimming cost V 8 bases and J 5 bases, with 15 bases left between them. CDR3 bases: TGTGCCAGCGGGTTAGGAGTCGGGACTGAAGCTTTCTTT. Translating it yields CASGLGVGTEAFF.